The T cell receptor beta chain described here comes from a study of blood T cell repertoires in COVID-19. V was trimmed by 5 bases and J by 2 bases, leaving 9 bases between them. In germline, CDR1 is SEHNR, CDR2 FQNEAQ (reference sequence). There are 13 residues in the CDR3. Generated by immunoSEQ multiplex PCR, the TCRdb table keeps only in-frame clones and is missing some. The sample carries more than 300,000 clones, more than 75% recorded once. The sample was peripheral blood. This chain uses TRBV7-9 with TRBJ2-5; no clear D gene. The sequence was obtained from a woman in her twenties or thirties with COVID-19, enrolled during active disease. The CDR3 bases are TGTGCCAGCAGCCTACTCCTTCAAGAGACCCAGTACTTC. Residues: CASSLLLQETQYF.